The entry below describes one T cell receptor (beta chain). The data were taken from a study of blood T cell repertoires in COVID-19. Across the whole study: Samples of COVID-19 (acute and convalescent) were obtained from the United States, Italy and Spain. The analysed material was cDNA or gDNA that came from T cells, B-cell-depleted T cells, or PBMCs.

The CDR3 runs to 15 residues. The V gene's germline CDR1 is MDHEN and CDR2 SYDVKM. Deletions cut 6 bases from V and 0 bases from J, with 9 bases between. Under the authors' procedure: Reference gene primer amplification gave estimated nucleated cell counts. The method was immunoSEQ multiplex PCR; TCRdb's version includes in-frame clones alone and lacks a portion of them. V and J calls plus clone size are reproduced from that table; the DNA served to infer D and trimming. The sample holds some 53,000 clones; 85% to 90% are singletons and the top ten take about 14%. Specimen: peripheral blood. The chain combines TRBV28 with TRBJ2-6; D ambiguous. This sequence was found in a man in his 70s with acute or convalescent COVID-19. CDR3 sequence reads: CASRAESSGANVLTF. CDR3 bases: TGTGCCAGCAGGGCGGAATCCTCTGGGGCCAACGTCCTGACTTTC.